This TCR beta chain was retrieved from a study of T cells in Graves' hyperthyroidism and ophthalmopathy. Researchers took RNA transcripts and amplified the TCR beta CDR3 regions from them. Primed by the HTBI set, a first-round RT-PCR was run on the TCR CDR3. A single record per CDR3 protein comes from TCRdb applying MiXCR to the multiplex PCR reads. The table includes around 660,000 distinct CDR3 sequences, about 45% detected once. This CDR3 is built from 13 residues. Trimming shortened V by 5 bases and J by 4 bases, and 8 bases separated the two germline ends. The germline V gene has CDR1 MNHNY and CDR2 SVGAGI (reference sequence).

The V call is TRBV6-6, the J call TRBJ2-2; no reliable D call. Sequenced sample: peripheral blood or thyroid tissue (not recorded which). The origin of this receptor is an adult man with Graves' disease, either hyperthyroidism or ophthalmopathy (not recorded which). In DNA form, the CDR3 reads TGTGCCAGCAGTGAAGCCTTCACCGGGGAGCTGTTTTTT. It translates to CASSEAFTGELFF.